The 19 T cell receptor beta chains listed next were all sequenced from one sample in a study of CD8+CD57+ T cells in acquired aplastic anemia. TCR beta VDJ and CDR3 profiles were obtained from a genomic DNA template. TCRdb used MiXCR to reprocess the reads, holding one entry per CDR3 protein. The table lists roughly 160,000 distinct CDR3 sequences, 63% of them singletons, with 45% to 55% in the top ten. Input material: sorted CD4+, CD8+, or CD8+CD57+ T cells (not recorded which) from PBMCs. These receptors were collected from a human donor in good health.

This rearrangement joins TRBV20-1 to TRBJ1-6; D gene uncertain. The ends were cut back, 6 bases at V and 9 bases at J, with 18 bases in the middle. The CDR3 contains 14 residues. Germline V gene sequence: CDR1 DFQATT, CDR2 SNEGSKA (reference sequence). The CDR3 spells CSARLGSVTSPLHF. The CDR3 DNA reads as TGCAGTGCCAGATTAGGATCCGTTACTTCACCCCTCCACTTT.

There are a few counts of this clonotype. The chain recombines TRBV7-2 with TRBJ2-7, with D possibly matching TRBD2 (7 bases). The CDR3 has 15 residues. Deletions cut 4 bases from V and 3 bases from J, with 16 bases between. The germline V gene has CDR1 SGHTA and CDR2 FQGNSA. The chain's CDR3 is CASSSVGGLSYEQYF. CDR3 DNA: TGTGCCAGCAGCTCGGTCGGGGGGCTAAGCTACGAGCAGTACTTC.

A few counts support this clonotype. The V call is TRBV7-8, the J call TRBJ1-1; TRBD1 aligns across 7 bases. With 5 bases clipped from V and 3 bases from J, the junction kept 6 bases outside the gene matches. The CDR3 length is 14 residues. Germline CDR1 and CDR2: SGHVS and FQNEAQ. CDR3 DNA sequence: TGTGCCAGCAGCGGACAGGTTTTGGACACTGAAGCTTTCTTT. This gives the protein CASSGQVLDTEAFF.

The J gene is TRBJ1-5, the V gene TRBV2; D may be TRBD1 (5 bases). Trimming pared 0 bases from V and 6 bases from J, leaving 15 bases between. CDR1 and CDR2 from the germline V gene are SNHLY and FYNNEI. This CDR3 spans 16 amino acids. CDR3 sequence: CASSEALGGSSQPQHF. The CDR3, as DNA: TGTGCCAGCAGTGAAGCGCTTGGGGGGTCCAGTCAGCCCCAGCATTTT.

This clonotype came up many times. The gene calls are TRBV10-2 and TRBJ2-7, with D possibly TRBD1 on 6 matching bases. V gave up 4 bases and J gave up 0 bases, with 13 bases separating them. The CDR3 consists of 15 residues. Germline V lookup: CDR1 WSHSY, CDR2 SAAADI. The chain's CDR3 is CASSGGTPSSYEQYF. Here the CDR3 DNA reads TGCGCCAGCAGTGGGGGGACACCGAGCTCCTACGAGCAGTACTTC.

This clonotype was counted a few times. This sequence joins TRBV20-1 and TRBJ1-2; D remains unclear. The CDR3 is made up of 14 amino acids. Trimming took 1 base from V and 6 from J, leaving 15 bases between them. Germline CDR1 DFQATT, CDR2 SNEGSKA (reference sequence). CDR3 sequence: CSARGAADQNGYTF. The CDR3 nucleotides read TGCAGTGCTAGAGGGGCAGCCGACCAGAATGGCTACACCTTC.

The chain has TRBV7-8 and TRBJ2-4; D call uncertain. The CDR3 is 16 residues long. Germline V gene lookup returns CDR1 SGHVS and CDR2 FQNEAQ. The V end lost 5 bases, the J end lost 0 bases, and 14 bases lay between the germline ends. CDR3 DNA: TGTGCCAGCAGCGTACCAGGTAGCCTAGCCAAAAACATTCAGTACTTC. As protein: CASSVPGSLAKNIQYF.

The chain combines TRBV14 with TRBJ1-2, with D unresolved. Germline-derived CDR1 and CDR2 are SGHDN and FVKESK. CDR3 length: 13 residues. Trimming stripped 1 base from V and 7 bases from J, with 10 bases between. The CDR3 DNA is TGTGCCAGCAGCCAAGTTAGTTGGGCTGGCTACACCTTC. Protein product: CASSQVSWAGYTF.

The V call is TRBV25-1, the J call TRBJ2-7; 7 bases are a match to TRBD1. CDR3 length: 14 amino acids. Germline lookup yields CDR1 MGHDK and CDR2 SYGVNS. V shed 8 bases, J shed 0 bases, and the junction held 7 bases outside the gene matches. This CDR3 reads CASLPGTASYEQYF. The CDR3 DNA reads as TGTGCCAGCTTACCCGGGACAGCCTCCTACGAGCAGTACTTC.

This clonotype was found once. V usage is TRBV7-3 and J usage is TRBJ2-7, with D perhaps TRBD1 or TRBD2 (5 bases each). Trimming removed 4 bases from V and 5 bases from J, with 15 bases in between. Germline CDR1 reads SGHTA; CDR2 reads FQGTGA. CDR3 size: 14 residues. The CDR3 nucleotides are TGTGCCAGCAGCTCTACTAGTACGGGGCACGAGCAGTACTTC. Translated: CASSSTSTGHEQYF.

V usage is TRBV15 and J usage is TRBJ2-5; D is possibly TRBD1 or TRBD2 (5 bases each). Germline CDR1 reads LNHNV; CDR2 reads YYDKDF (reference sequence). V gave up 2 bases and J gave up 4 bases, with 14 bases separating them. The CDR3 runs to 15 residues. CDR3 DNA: TGTGCCACCAGCAGAATAAACGGGGCTACAGAGACCCAGTACTTC. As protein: CATSRINGATETQYF.

CDR3 region: CASSPLLVGEQYF. The DNA of the CDR3 is TGCGCCAGCAGTCCCTTGTTAGTGGGCGAGCAGTACTTC. The V gene is TRBV5-1, the J gene TRBJ2-7; D not resolved. CDR1 is SGHRS, CDR2 YFSETQ, per germline. The CDR3 consists of 13 residues. Trimming took off 5 bases at V and 6 bases at J, with 15 bases between the two ends.

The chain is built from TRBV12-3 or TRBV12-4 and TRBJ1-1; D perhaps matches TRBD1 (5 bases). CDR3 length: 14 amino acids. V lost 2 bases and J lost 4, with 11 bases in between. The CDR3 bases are TGTGCCAGCAGTTTATCGGGGGTGGTCACTGAAGCTTTCTTT. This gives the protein CASSLSGVVTEAFF.

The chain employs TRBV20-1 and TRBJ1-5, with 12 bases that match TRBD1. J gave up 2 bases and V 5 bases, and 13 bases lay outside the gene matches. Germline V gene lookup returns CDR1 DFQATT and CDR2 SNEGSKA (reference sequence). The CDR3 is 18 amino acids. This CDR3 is CSAVDRDRGLVGNQPQHF. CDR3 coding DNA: TGCAGTGCTGTTGACCGGGACAGGGGGCTGGTGGGCAATCAGCCCCAGCATTTT.

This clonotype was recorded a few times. In nucleotides, the CDR3 is TGTGCCATCAGGGAAGAACGGGTGGCGCAGTACTTC. This translates into CAIREERVAQYF. The rearrangement uses TRBV10-3 and TRBJ2-7, with no clear D. The CDR3 loop spans 12 amino acids. Germline CDR1 and CDR2: ENHRY and SYGVKD. The V and J ends lost 6 bases and 9 bases respectively, with 15 bases between them.

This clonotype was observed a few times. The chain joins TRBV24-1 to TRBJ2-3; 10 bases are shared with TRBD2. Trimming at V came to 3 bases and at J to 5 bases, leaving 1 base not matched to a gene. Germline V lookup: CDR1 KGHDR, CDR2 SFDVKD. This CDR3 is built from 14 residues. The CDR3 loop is CATSDPSGRDTQYF. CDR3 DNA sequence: TGTGCCACCAGTGATCCTAGCGGGAGAGATACGCAGTATTTT.

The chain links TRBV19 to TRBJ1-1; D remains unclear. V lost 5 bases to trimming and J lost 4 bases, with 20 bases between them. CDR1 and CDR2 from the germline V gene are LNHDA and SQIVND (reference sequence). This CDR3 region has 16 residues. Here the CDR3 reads CASSSARQTRTTEAFF. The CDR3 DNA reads TGTGCCAGTAGTTCAGCGAGACAAACAAGGACCACTGAAGCTTTCTTT. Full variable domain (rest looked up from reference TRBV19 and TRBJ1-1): DGGITQSPKYLFRKEGQNVTLSCEQNLNHDAMYWYRQDPGQGLRLIYYSQIVNDFQKGDIAEGYSVSREKKESFPLTVTSAQKNPTAFYLCASSSARQTRTTEAFFGQGTRLTVV.

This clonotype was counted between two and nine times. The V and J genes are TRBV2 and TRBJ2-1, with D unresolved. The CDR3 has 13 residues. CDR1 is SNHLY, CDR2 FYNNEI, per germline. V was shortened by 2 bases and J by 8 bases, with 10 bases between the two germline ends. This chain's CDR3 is CASSEYLLDEQFF. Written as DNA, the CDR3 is TGTGCCAGCAGTGAATACCTACTGGATGAGCAGTTCTTC.

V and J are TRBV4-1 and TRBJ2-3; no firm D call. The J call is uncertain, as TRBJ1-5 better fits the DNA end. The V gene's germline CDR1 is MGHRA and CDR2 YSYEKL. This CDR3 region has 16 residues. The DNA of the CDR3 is TGCGCCAGCAGCCAAGATTTAGCGGGAGGGCCAGATACGCAGCATTTT. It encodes CASSQDLAGGPDTQHF.